The text below deals with one TCR beta chain. Its target is unknown. The method was immunoSEQ multiplex PCR; TCRdb's version includes in-frame clones alone and lacks a portion of them. Of over 150,000 clones listed, about 86% are singletons. This record comes from a study of cytomegalovirus exposure and HLA in healthy donors. Germline V gene sequence: CDR1 SGHNT, CDR2 YYREEE (reference sequence). V was pared by 3 bases and J by 10 bases, with 7 bases of the junction left unmatched. The CDR3 runs 14 residues. Study-level findings and limits: CMV antigen specificity was confirmed in vitro for three CMV-associated chains. Cytomegalovirus association was listed for 164 TCR beta chains.

This clonotype was obtained from a woman aged 18-29 years in good health and CMV-seropositive. Sequencing used PBMCs. The J gene is TRBJ1-6, the V gene TRBV5-4, with 7 bases fitting TRBD1. The CDR3: CASSYDRDLSPLHF. The CDR3 nucleotides read TGTGCCAGCAGCTATGACAGGGATTTGTCACCCCTCCACTTT.